Reported below is one T cell receptor beta chain. Its antigen is unknown. Relative to the germline gene, one junction end is altered; a read error may explain this. This specimen comes from a study of post-analysis software for immune sequencing data. About the study: Several disease courses (relapsing-remitting, secondary progressive and progressive-relapsing) of multiple sclerosis were included.

Germline values: CDR1 DFQATT, CDR2 SNEGSKA (reference sequence). The CDR3 covers 18 residues. Unique molecular identifiers featured in each of the TCR beta cDNA libraries. Input amounts of roughly 1 to 10 million T cells were used. These gave around 500,000 cDNA molecules, so each molecule approximated one T cell. TCRdb ran MiXCR on the PCR reads and lists one entry per CDR3 protein. The table shows some 160,000 distinct CDR3 sequences, with 35% to 40% occurring only once. Points from the study as a whole: Controls showed lower frequencies than patients for roughly 5 TRBV segments, and TRBV5-6, TRBV5-1 and TRBV20-1 were among these. Among multiple sclerosis patients, normalized Chao1 diversity was significantly below that of controls.

This chain links TRBV20-1 with TRBJ2-1; D perhaps matches TRBD2 (6 bases). Sample: blood, taken after autologous hematopoietic stem cell transplantation. This clonotype was obtained from a girl aged 10 to 17 with multiple sclerosis. In DNA form, the CDR3 reads TGCGGTGCTAGAGGGTGGGCGGGGCCCTCCGGATCCTACAATGAGCAGTTCTTC. It specifies CGARGWAGPSGSYNEQFF.